This T cell receptor (beta chain) was identified in a study of graft-versus-host responses after intestinal transplantation. Germline V gene data show CDR1 as MNHNY and CDR2 as SVGAGI (reference sequence). The CDR3 consists of 14 residues. Trimming at V came to 7 bases and at J to 4 bases, leaving 8 bases not matched to a gene. In the case of this clone: The antigen is undetermined.

Sequencing was performed with immunoSEQ multiplex PCR; in TCRdb, only in-frame clones are kept and a portion is missing. There are 25,000 to 30,000 clones in the sample; roughly 80% occur only once, and 0.7% lies in the top ten. The material was unstimulated CD4+ T cells sorted from spleen or lymph node cells, obtained before intestinal transplant. The chain uses TRBV6-6 and TRBJ1-1, with 8 bases identical to TRBD1. The sequence was obtained from a human donor who received an intestinal transplant. CDR3 residues: CASNHRGNFTEAFF. In DNA, the CDR3 is TGTGCCAGCAACCACAGGGGGAATTTCACTGAAGCTTTCTTT.